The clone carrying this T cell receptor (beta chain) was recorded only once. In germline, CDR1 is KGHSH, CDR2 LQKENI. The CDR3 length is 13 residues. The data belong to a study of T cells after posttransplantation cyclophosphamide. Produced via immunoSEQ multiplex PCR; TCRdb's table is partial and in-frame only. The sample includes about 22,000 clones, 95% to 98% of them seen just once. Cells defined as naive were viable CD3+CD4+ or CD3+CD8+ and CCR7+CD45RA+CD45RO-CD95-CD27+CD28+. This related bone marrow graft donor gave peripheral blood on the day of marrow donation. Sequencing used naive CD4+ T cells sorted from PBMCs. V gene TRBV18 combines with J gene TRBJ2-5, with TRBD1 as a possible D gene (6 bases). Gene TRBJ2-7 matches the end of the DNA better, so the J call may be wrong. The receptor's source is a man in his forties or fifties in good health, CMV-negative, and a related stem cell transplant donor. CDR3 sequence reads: CASSPSQGNEQYF. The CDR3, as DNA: TGTGCCAGCTCACCGTCTCAGGGGAACGAGCAGTACTTC.